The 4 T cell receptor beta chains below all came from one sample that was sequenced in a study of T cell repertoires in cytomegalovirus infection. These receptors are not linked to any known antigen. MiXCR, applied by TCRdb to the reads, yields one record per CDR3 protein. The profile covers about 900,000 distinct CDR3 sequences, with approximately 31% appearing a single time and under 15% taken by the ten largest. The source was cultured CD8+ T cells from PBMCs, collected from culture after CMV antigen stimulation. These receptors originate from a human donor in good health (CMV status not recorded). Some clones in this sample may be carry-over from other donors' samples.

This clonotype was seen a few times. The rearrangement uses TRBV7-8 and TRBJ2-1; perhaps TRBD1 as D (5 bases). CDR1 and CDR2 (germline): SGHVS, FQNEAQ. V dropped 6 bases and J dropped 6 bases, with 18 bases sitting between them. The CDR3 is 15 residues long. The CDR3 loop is CASSPENPGANEQFF. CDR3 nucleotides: TGTGCCAGCAGTCCTGAAAACCCTGGGGCCAATGAGCAGTTCTTC.

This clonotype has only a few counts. For the CDR3, the DNA is TGCAGTGCTAGGGCCTTGCCGGACCAGAGACAGGGTTATGGCTACACCTTC. Protein sequence: CSARALPDQRQGYGYTF. The V call is TRBV20-1, the J call TRBJ1-2; 7 positions match TRBD1. V lost 3 bases and J lost 5; bases outside the gene matches: 18. Per germline, CDR1 DFQATT and CDR2 SNEGSKA (reference sequence). CDR3 length: 17 residues.

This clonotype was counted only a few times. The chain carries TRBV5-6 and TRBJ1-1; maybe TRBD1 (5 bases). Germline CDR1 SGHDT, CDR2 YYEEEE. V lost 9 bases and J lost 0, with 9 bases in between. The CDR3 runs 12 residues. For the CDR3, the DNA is TGTGCCACCATGACAGTGAACACTGAAGCTTTCTTT. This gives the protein CATMTVNTEAFF.

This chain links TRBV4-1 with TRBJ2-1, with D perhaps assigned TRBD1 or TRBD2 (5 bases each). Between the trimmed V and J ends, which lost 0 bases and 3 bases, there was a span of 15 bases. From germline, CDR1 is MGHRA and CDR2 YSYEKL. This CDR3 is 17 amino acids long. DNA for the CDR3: TGCGCCAGCAGCCAAGATTTGAGGGGTCCGGGCTACAATGAGCAGTTCTTC. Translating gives CASSQDLRGPGYNEQFF.